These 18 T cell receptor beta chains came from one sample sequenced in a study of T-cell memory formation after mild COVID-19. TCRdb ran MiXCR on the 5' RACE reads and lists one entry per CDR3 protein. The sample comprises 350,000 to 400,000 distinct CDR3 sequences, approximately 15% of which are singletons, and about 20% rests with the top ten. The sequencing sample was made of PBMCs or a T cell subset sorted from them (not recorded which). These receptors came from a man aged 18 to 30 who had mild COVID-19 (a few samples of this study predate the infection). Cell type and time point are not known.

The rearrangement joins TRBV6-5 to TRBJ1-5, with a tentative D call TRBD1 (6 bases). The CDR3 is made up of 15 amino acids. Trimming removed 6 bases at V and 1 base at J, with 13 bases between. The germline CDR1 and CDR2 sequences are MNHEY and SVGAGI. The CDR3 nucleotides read TGTGCCAGCAGGGACAGCTTCTCGAGCAATCAGCCCCAGCATTTT. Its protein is CASRDSFSSNQPQHF.

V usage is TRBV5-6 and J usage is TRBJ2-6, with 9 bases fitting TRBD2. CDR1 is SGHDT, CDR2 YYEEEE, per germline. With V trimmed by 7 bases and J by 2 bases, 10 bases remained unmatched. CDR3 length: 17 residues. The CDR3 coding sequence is TGTGCCAGCCAAATTGGCGGGGGGGCAACTGGGGCCAACGTCCTGACTTTC. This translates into CASQIGGGATGANVLTF.

CDR3 in amino acids: CAISESILGGQPQHF. CDR3 nucleotide sequence: TGTGCCATCAGTGAGTCGATCTTGGGGGGCCAGCCCCAGCATTTT. The chain employs TRBV10-3 and TRBJ1-5; tentatively, D is TRBD1 (6 bases). The CDR3 is 15 residues long. Germline CDR1 ENHRY, CDR2 SYGVKD. V shed 0 bases and J shed 7 bases, with 13 bases lying between them.

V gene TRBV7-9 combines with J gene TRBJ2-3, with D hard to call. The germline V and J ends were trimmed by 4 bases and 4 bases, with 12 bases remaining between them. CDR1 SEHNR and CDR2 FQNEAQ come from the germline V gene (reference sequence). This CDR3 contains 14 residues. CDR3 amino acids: CASSSPDLSDTQYF. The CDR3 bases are TGTGCCAGCAGCTCACCCGACCTTTCAGATACGCAGTATTTT.

This CDR3 reads CSASGDSESNQPQHF. The CDR3 DNA is TGCAGTGCTAGCGGTGACAGCGAGAGCAATCAGCCCCAGCATTTT. The genes are TRBV20-1 and TRBJ1-5; tentatively, D is TRBD1 (5 bases). V was trimmed by 3 bases and J by 1 base, leaving 13 bases between them. The CDR3 is 15 residues long. Germline CDR1 DFQATT, CDR2 SNEGSKA (reference sequence).

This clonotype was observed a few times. CDR3 sequence: CASSATGQPSGANVLTF. In nucleotides, the CDR3 is TGTGCCAGCAGCGCAACGGGACAGCCCTCTGGGGCCAACGTCCTGACTTTC. The V call is TRBV7-6, the J call TRBJ2-6; TRBD1 aligns across 7 bases. J lost 0 bases, V lost 5 bases, and 7 bases had no gene match. From germline, CDR1 is SGHVS and CDR2 FNYEAQ. This CDR3 spans 17 amino acids.

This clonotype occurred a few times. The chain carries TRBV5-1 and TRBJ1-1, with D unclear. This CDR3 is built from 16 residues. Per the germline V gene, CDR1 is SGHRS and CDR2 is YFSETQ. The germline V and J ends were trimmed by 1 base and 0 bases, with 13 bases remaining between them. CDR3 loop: CASSLTPPPVNTEAFF. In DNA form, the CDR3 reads TGCGCCAGCAGCTTGACCCCGCCGCCAGTGAACACTGAAGCTTTCTTT.

CDR3 region: CATRKGGNQPQHF. In DNA, the CDR3 is TGTGCCACCAGAAAAGGGGGGAATCAGCCCCAGCATTTT. The chain joins TRBV27 to TRBJ1-5, with D possibly matching TRBD1 (6 bases). V lost 10 bases and J lost 4, with 14 bases in between. Germline V gives CDR1 MNHEY, CDR2 SMNVEV (reference sequence). The CDR3 runs to 13 residues.

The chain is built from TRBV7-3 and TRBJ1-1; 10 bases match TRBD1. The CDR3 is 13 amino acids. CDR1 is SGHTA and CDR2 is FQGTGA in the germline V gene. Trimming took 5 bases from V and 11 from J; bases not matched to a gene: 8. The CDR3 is CASSSGQGVRAFF. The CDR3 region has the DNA TGTGCCAGCAGCAGTGGACAGGGGGTACGGGCTTTCTTT.

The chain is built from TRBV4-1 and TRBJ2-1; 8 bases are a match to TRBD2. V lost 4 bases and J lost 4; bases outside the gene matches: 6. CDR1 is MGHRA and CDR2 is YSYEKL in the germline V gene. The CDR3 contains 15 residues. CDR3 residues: CASSRSGGRYNEQFF. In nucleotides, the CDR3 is TGCGCCAGCAGCCGAAGCGGGGGACGATACAATGAGCAGTTCTTC.

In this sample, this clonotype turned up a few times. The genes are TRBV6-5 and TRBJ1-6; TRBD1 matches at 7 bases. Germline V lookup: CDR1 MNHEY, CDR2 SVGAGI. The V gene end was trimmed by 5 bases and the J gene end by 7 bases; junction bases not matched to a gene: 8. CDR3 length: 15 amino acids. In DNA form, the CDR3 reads TGTGCCAGCAGTCGTCCGGGACAGATAAATTCACCCCTCCACTTT. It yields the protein CASSRPGQINSPLHF.

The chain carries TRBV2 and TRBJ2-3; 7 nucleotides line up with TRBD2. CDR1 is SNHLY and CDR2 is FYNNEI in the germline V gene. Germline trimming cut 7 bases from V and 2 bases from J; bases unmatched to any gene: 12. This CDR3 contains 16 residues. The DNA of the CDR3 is TGTGCCAGCACCCAGATGACGAGCGGGGCCACAGATACGCAGTATTTT. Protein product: CASTQMTSGATDTQYF.

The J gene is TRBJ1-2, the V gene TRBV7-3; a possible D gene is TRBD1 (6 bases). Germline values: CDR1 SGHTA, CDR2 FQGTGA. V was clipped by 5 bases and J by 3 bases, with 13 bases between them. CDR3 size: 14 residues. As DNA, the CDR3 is TGTGCCAGCAGCCCAACAGGGTGGGACTATGGCTACACCTTC. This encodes CASSPTGWDYGYTF.

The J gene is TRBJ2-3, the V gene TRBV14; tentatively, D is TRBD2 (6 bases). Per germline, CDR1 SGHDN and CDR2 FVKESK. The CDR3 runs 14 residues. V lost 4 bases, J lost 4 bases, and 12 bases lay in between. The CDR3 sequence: CASSLPGLADTQYF. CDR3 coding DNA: TGTGCCAGCAGCCTCCCGGGACTTGCAGATACGCAGTATTTT.

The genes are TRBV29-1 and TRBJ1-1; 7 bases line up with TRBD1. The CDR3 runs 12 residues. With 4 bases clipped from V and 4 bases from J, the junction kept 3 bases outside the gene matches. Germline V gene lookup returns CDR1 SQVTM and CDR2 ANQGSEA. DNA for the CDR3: TGCAGCGTTGCCAGGGGGGGCACTGAAGCTTTCTTT. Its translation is CSVARGGTEAFF.

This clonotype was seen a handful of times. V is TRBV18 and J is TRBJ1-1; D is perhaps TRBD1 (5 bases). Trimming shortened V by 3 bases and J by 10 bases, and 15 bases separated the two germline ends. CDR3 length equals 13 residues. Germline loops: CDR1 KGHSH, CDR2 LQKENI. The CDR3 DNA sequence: TGTGCCAGCTCACCTCCAGAGAGAACAGGAGCTTTCTTT. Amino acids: CASSPPERTGAFF.

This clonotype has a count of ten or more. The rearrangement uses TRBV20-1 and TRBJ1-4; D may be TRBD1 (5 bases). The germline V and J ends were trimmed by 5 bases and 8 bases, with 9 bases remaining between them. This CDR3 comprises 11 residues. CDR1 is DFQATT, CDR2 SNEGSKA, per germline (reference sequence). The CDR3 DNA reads TGCAGTGCTGCCCGGGGGGAAAAACTGTTTTTT. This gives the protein CSAARGEKLFF.

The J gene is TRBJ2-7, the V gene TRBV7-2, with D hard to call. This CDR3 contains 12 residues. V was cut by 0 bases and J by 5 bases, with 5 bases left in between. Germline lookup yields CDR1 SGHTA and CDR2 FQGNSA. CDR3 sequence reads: CASSLARHEQYF. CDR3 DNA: TGTGCCAGCAGCTTAGCGCGGCACGAGCAGTACTTC.